This T cell receptor (beta chain) was recorded in a study of CD8 T cells in Susac syndrome. Study-level points and caveats: TCR sequencing and HLA analysis covered a relatively small number of individuals.

Of note for this clonotype: What it binds is unknown.

The authors reverse transcribed roughly 0.5 to 1 ug RNA with random hexamers. Amplification of TCR beta CDR3 used immunoSEQ multiplex PCR across 54 Vbeta and 13 Jbeta. Each CDR3 protein gets one entry after TCRdb re-called the immunoSEQ multiplex PCR reads with MiXCR. Among over 350,000 distinct CDR3 sequences, about 85% were seen once, and the ten largest hold approximately 0.11%. From germline, CDR1 is SEHNR and CDR2 FQNEAQ (reference sequence). The CDR3 has 13 amino acids. V was pared by 5 bases and J by 5 bases, with 12 bases between. The TCR originated in a human donor with multiple sclerosis. V gene TRBV7-9 combines with J gene TRBJ2-5; D is ambiguous. Sequencing was carried out using CD8+ T cells from PBMCs. Written as DNA, the CDR3 is TGTGCCAGCAGCCCTGGGATGGAGGAGACCCAGTACTTC. This codes for CASSPGMEETQYF.